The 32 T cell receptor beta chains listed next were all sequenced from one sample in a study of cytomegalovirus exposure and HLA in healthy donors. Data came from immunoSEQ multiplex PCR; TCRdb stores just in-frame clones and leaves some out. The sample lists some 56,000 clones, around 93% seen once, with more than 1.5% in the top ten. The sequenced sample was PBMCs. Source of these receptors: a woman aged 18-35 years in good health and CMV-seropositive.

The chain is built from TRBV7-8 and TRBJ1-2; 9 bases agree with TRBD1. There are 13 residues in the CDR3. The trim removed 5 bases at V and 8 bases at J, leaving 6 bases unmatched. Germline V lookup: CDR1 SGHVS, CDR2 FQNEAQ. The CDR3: CASSTRTGVGYTF. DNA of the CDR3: TGTGCCAGCAGCACCCGGACAGGGGTCGGCTACACCTTC.

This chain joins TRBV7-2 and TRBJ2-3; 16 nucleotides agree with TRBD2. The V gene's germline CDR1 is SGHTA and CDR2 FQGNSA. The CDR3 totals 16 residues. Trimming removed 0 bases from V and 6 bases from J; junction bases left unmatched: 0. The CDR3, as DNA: TGTGCCAGCAGCTTAGCGGGACTAGCGGGGGGGGATACGCAGTATTTT. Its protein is CASSLAGLAGGDTQYF.

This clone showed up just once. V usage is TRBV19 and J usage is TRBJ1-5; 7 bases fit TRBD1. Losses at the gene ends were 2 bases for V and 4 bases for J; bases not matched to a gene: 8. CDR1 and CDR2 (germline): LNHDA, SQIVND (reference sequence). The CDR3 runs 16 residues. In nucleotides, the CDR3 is TGTGCCAGTAGTATACTCGGACAGGCCGGGAATCAGCCCCAGCATTTT. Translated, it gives CASSILGQAGNQPQHF.

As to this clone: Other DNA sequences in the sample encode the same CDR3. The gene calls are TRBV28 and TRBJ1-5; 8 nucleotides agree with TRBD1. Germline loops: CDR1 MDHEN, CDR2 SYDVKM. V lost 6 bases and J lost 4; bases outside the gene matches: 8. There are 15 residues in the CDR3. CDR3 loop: CASSLTGARNQPQHF. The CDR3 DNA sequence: TGTGCCAGCAGCTTGACAGGGGCTAGGAATCAGCCCCAGCATTTT.

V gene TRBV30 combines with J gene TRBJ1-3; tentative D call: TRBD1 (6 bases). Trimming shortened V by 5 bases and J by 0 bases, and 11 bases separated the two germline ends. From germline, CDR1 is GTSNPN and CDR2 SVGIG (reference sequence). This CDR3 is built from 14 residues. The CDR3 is CAWDRGTSGNTIYF. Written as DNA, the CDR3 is TGTGCCTGGGATAGGGGGACCTCTGGAAACACCATATATTTT.

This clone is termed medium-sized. Here the CDR3 reads CASSQSRTGPYNEQFF. The CDR3 region has the DNA TGTGCCAGCAGCCAATCTCGGACAGGGCCCTACAATGAGCAGTTCTTC. The chain carries TRBV16 and TRBJ2-1; 8 bases map to TRBD1. The V segment lost 0 bases and the J segment 2 bases; nucleotides outside the gene matches: 3. Germline CDR1 reads KGHSY; CDR2 reads FQNENV. This CDR3 spans 16 amino acids.

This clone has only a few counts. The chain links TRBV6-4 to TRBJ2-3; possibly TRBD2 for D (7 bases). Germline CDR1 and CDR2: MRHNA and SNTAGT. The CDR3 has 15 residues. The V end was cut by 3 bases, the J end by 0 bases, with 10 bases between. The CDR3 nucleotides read TGTGCCAGCAGTGAGGGGGGGGCTAGCACAGATACGCAGTATTTT. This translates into CASSEGGASTDTQYF.

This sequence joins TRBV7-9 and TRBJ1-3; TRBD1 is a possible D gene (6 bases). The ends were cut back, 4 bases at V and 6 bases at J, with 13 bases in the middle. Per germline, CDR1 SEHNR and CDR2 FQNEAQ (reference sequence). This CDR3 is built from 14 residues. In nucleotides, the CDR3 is TGTGCCAGCAGCTCGACAGGTGAACAAAACACCATATATTTT. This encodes CASSSTGEQNTIYF.

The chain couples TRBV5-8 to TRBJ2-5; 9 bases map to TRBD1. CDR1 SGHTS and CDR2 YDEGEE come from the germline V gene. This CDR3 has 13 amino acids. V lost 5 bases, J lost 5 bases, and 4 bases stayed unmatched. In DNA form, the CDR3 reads TGTGCCAGCAGACATGACAGGGGGGAGACCCAGTACTTC. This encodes CASRHDRGETQYF.

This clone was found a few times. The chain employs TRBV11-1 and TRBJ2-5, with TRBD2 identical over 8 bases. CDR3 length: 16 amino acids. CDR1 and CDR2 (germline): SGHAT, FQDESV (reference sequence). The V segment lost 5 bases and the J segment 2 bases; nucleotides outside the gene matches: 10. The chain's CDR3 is CASSGISGARQETQYF. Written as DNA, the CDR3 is TGTGCCAGCAGCGGAATTAGCGGGGCTCGTCAAGAGACCCAGTACTTC. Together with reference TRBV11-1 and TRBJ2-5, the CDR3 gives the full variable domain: EAEVAQSPRYKITEKSQAVAFWCDPISGHATLYWYRQILGQGPELLVQFQDESVVDDSQLPKDRFSAERLKGVDSTLKIQPAELGDSAMYLCASSGISGARQETQYFGPGTRLLVL.

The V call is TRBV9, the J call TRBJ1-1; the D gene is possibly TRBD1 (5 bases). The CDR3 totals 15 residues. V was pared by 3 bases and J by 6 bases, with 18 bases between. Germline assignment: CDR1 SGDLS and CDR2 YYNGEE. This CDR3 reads CASSASTERIAEAFF. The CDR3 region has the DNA TGTGCCAGCAGCGCCTCGACAGAGAGAATCGCTGAAGCTTTCTTT.

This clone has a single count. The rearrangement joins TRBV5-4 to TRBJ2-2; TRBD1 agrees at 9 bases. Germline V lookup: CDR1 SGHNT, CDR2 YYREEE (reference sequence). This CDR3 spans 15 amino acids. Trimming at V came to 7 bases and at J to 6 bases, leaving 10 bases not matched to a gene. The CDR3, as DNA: TGTGCCAGCTCTCCACCGGGACAGGGAGCCGGGGAGCTGTTTTTT. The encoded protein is CASSPPGQGAGELFF.

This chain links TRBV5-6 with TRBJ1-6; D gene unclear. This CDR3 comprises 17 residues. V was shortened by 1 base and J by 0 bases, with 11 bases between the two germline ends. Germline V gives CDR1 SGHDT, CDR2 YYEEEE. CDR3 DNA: TGTGCCAGCAGCTTGTACCACCGGGGCTCCTATAATTCACCCCTCCACTTT. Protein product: CASSLYHRGSYNSPLHF.

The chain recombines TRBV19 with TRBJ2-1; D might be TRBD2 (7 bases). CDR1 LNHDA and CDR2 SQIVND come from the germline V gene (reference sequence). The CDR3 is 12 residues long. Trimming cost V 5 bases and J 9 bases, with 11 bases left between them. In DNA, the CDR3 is TGTGCCAGTAGTTCCGGGGGGCTTGAGCAGTTCTTC. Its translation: CASSSGGLEQFF.

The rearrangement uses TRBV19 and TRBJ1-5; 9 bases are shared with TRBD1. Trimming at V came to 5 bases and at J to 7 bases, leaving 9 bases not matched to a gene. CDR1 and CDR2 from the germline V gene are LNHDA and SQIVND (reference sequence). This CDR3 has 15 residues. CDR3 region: CASSRGQGGAQPQHF. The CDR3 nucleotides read TGTGCCAGTAGTCGGGGACAGGGAGGGGCGCAGCCCCAGCATTTT.

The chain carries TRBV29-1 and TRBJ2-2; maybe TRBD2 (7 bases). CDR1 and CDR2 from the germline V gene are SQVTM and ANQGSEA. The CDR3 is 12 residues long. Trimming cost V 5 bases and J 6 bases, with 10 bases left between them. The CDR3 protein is CSVRGGSGELFF. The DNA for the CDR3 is TGCAGCGTTAGGGGGGGTTCCGGGGAGCTGTTTTTT.

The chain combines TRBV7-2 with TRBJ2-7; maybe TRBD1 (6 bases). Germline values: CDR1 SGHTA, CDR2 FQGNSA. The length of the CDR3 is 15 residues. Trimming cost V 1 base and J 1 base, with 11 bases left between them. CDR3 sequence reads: CASSLDGRGSYEQYF. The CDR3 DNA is TGTGCCAGCAGCTTAGATGGTAGGGGGTCCTACGAGCAGTACTTC.

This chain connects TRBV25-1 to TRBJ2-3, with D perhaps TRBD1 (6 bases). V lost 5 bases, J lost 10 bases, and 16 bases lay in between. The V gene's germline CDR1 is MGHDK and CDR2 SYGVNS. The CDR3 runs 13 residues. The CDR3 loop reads CASSPGARRAQYF. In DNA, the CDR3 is TGTGCCAGCAGTCCAGGGGCCCGACGGGCGCAGTATTTT.

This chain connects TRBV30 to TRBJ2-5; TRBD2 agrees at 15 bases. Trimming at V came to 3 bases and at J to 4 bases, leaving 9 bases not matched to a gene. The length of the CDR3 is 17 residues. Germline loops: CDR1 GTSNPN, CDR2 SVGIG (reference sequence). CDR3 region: CAWSGLAGGLRLETQYF. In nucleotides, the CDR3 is TGTGCCTGGAGCGGACTAGCGGGGGGGTTAAGATTAGAGACCCAGTACTTC. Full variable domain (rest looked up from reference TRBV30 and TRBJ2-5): SQTIHQWPATLVQPVGSPLSLECTVEGTSNPNLYWYRQAAGRGLQLLFYSVGIGQISSEVPQNLSASRPQDRQFILSSKKLLLSDSGFYLCAWSGLAGGLRLETQYFGPGTRLLVL.

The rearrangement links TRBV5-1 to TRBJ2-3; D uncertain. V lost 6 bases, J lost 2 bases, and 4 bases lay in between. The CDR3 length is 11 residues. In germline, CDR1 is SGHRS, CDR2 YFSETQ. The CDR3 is CASTLTDTQYF. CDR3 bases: TGCGCCAGCACCCTCACAGATACGCAGTATTTT.

The CDR3 nucleotides are TGCAGCGTTGGCACAGGCGGAAACACCATATATTTT. It yields the protein CSVGTGGNTIYF. The rearrangement joins TRBV29-1 to TRBJ1-3, with a weak D call TRBD1 (5 bases). Trimming shortened V by 4 bases and J by 4 bases, and 8 bases separated the two germline ends. The CDR3 totals 12 residues. Per the germline V gene, CDR1 is SQVTM and CDR2 is ANQGSEA.

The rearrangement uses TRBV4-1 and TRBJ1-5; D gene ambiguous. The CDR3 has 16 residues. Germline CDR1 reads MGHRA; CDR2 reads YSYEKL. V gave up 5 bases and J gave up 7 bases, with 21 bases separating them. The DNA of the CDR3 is TGCGCCAGCAGCTCATCACCGGGATCCGGAGGGCAGCCCCAGCATTTT. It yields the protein CASSSSPGSGGQPQHF.

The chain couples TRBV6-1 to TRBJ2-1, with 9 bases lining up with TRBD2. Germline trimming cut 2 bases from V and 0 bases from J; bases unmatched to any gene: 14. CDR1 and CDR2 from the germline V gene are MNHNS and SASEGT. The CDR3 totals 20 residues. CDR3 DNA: TGTGCCAGCAGTGAAAGGGGTGTAGCGGGGGCCGATAGCTCCTACAATGAGCAGTTCTTC. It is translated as CASSERGVAGADSSYNEQFF.

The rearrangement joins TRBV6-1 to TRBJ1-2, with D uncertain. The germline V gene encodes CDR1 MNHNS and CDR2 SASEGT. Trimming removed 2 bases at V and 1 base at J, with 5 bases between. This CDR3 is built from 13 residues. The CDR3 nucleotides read TGTGCCAGCAGTGAAACTGGTAACTATGGCTACACCTTC. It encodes CASSETGNYGYTF.

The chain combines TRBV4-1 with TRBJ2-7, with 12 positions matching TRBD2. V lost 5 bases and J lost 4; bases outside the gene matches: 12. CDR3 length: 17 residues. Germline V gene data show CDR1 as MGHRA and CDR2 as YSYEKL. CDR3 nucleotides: TGCGCCAGCAGCGAGACTTCTAGCGGGGGGGCCACGTACGAGCAGTACTTC. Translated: CASSETSSGGATYEQYF.

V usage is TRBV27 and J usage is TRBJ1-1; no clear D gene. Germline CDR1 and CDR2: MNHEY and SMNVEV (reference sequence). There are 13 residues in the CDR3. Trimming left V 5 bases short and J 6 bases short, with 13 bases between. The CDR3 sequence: CASSLVALAEAFF. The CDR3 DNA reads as TGTGCCAGCAGTCTAGTAGCGCTCGCTGAAGCTTTCTTT.

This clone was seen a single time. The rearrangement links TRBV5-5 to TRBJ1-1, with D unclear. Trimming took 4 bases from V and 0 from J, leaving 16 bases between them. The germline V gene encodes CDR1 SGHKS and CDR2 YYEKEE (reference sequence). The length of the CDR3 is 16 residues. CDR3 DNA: TGTGCCAGCAGCGAGCAAGGCGGGCCGATGAACACTGAAGCTTTCTTT. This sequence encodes CASSEQGGPMNTEAFF. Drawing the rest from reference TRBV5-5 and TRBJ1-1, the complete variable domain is DAGVTQSPTHLIKTRGQQVTLRCSPISGHKSVSWYQQVLGQGPQFIFQYYEKEERGRGNFPDRFSARQFPNYSSELNVNALLLGDSALYLCASSEQGGPMNTEAFFGQGTRLTVV.

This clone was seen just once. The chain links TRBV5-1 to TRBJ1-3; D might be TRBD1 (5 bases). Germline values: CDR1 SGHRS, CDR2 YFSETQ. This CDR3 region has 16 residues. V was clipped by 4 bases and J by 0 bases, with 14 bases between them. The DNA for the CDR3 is TGCGCCAGCAGCCAGGACAATCCGCGCTCTGGAAACACCATATATTTT. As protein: CASSQDNPRSGNTIYF.

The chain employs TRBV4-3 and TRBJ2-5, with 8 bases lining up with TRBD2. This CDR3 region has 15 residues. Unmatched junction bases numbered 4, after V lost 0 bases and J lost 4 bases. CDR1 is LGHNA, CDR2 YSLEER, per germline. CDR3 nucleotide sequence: TGCGCCAGCAGCCAAGACCACGGGGGGGGAGAGACCCAGTACTTC. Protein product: CASSQDHGGGETQYF.

CDR3 protein: CASSLAGTAANYGYTF. The CDR3 DNA reads TGCGCCAGCAGCTTGGCCGGGACAGCAGCTAACTATGGCTACACCTTC. The V gene is TRBV5-1, the J gene TRBJ1-2, with TRBD1 identical over 7 bases. There are 16 residues in the CDR3. Trimming took 0 bases from V and 0 from J; bases not matched to a gene: 5. The germline V gene encodes CDR1 SGHRS and CDR2 YFSETQ.

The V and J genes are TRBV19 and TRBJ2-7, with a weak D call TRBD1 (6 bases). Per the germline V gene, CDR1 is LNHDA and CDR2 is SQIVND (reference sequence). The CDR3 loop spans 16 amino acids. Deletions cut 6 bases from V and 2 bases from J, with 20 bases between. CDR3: CASSTLQGSDPYEQYF. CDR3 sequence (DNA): TGTGCCAGTAGCACATTACAGGGCAGCGATCCCTACGAGCAGTACTTC.

CDR3 nucleotide sequence: TGCGCCAGCAGTGTGGCCCTTAGCGGGGGGGCTCATGAGCAGTTCTTC. It codes for CASSVALSGGAHEQFF. The chain combines TRBV10-2 with TRBJ2-1, with 11 bases that match TRBD2. Germline V lookup: CDR1 WSHSY, CDR2 SAAADI. The CDR3 runs 16 residues. The trim removed 4 bases at V and 8 bases at J, leaving 10 bases unmatched.